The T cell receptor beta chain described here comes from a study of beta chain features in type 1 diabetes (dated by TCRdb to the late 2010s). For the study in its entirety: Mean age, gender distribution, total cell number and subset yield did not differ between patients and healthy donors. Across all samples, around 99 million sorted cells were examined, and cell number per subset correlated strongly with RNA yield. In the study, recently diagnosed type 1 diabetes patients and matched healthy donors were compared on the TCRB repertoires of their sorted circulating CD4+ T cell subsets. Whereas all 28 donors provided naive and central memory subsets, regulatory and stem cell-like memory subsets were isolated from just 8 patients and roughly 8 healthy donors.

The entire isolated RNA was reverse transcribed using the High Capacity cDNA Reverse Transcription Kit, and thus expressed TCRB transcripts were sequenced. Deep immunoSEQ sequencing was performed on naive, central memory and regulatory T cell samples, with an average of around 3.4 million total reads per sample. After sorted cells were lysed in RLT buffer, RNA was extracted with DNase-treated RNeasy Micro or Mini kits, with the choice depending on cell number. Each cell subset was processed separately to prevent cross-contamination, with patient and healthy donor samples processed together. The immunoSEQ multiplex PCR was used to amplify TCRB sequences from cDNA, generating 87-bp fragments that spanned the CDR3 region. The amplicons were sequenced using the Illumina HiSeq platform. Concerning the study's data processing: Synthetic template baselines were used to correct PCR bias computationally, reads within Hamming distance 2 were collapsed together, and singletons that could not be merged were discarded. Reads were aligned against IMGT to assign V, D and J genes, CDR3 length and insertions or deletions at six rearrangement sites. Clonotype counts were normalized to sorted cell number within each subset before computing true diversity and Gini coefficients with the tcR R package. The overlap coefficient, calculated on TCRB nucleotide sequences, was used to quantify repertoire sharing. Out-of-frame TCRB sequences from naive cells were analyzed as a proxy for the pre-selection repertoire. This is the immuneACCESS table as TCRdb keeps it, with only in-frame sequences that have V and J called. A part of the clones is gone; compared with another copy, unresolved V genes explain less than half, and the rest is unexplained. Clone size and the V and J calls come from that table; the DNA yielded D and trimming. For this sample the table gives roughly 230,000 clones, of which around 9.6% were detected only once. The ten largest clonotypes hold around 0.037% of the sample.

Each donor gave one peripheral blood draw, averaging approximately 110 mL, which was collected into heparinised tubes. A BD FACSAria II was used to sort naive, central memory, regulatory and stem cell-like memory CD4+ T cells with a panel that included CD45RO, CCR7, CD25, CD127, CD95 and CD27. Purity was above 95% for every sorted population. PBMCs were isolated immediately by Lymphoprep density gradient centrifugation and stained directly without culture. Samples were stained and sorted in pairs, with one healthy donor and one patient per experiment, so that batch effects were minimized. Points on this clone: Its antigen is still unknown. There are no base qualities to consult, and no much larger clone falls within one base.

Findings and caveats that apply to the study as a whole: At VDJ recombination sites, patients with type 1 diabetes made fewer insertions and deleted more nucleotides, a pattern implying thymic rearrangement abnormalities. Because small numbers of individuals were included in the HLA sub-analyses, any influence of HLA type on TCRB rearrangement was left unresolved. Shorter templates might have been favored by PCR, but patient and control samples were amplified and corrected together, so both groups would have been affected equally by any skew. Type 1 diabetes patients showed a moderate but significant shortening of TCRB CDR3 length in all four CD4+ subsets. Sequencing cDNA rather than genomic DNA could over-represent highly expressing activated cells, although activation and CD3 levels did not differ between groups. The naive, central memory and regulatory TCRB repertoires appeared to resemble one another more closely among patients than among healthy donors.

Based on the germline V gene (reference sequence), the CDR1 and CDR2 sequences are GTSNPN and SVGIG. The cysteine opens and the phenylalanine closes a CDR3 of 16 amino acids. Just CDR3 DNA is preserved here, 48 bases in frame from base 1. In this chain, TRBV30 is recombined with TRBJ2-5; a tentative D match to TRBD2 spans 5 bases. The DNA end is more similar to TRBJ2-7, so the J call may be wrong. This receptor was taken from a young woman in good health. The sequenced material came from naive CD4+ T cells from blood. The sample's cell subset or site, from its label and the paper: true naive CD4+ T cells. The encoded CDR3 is CAWSGGRAPNPYEQYF. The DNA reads TGTGCCTGGTCGGGCGGGCGGGCACCCAACCCCTACGAGCAGTACTTC.